This TCR beta chain was documented in a study of long-term antiretroviral therapy in people with HIV. Study-wide points: Clonotypes expanded prior to ART showed repertoire dominance at all sampled time points. Post-ART samples showed increased diversity that remained below transplant donor control levels.

Notes on this clone: What it binds is unknown.

They ran version v3.0 of the immunoSEQ assay at survey level. Each sample aimed for roughly 35,000-50,000 sequenced T-cell genomes. Produced via immunoSEQ multiplex PCR; TCRdb's table is partial and in-frame only. The data hold about 20,000 clones, with 76% observed a single time. This CDR3 has 16 residues. Germline V gene sequence: CDR1 SGHRS, CDR2 YFSETQ. The ends were cut back, 1 base at V and 8 bases at J, with 18 bases in the middle. Treatment locations for all participants with HIV were in the United States. This receptor was taken from a woman between 45 and 65 years old with HIV. The source material was unsorted PBMCs, sampled just under 2.6 years before starting antiretroviral therapy. This chain joins TRBV5-1 and TRBJ1-4; a possible D gene is TRBD1 (6 bases). CDR3 amino acids: CASSLNPGAGGEKLFF. The CDR3 nucleotides are TGCGCCAGCAGCTTGAACCCGGGGGCTGGGGGGGAAAAACTGTTTTTT.